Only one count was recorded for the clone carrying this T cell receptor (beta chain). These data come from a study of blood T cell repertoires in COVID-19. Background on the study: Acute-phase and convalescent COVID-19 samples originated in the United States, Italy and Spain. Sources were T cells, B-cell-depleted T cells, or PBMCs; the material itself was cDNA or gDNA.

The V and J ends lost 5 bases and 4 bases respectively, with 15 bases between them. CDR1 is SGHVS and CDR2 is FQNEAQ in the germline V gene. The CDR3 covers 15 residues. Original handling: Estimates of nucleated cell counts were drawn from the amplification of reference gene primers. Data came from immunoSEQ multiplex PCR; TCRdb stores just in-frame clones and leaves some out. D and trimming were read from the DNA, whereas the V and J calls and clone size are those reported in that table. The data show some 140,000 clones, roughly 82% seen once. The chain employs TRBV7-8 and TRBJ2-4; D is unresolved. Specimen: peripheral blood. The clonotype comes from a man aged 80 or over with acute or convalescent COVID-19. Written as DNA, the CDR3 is TGTGCCAGCAGCCATCTAGTGGCCGGGAAAAACATTCAGTACTTC. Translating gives CASSHLVAGKNIQYF.